The following is a T cell receptor beta chain sequence with its context. Its specificity is not known. V was trimmed by 7 bases and J by 3 bases, leaving 13 bases between them. This CDR3 is built from 13 residues. Germline V lookup: CDR1 SGHRS, CDR2 YFSETQ. The data are from a study of cytomegalovirus exposure and HLA in healthy donors. Study observations and caveats: In a later analysis, HLA-associated beta chains showed higher expansion and lower generation probabilities than comparable chains. Indistinguishability led to the exclusion of some V segments, TRBV6-2 and TRBV6-3 included.

PCR amplification relied on 60 Vbeta primers (plus 13 Jbeta primers). Here immunoSEQ multiplex PCR was the method, and the copy in TCRdb shows in-frame clones only, minus some. The sample records some 86,000 clones, around 79% being singletons. This TCR derives from a woman aged 40 to 50 in good health and CMV-seropositive. The sequenced sample consisted of PBMCs. J is TRBJ1-1 and V is TRBV5-1, with D uncertain. The CDR3 DNA sequence: TGCGCCAGCCGGGTTGGTTGGGACACTGAAGCTTTCTTT. Its translation: CASRVGWDTEAFF.